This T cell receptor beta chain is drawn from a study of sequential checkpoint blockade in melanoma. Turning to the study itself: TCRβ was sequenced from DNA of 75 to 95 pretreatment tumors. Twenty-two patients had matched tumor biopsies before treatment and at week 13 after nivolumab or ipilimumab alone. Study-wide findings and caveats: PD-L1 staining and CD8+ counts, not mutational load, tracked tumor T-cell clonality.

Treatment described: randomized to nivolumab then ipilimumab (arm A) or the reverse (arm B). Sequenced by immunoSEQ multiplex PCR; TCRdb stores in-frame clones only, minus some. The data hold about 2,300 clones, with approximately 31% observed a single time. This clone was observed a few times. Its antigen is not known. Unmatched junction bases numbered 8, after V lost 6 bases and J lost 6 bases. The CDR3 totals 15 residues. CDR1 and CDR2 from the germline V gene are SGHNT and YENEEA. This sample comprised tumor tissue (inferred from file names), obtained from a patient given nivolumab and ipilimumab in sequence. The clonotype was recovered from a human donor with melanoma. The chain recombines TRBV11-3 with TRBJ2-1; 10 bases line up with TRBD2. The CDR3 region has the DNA TGTGCCAGCAGGTATTCTAGCGGGAGTTTCAATGAGCAGTTCTTC. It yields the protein CASRYSSGSFNEQFF.